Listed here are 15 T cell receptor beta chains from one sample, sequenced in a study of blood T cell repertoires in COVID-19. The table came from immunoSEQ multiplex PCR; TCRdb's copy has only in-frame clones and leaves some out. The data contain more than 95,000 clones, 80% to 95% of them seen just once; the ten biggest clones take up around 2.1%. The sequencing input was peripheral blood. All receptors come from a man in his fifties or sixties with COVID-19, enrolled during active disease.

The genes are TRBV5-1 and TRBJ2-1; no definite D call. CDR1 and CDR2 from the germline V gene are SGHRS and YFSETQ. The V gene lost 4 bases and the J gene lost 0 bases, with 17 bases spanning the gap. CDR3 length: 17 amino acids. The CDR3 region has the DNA TGCGCCAGCAGCGTGGAAATGCAGATCATCTCCTACAATGAGCAGTTCTTC. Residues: CASSVEMQIISYNEQFF.

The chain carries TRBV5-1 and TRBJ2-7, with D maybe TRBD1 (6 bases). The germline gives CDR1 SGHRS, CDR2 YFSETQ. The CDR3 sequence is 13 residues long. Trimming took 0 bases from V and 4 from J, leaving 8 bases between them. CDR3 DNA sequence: TGCGCCAGCAGCTTGGGTGACAGGTACGAGCAGTACTTC. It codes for CASSLGDRYEQYF.

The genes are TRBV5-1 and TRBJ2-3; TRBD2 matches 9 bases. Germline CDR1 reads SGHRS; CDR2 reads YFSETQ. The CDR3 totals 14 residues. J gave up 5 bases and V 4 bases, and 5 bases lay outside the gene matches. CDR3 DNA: TGCGCCAGCAGCATTAGCGGGAGCGGAGATACGCAGTATTTT. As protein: CASSISGSGDTQYF.

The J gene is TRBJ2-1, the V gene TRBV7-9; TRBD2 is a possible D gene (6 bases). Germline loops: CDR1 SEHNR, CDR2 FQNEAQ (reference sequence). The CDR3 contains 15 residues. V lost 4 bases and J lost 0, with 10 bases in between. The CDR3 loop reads CASSSPGSSYNEQFF. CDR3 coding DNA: TGTGCCAGCAGCTCTCCCGGGAGCTCCTACAATGAGCAGTTCTTC. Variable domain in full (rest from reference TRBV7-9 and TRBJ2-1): DTGVSQNPRHKITKRGQNVTFRCDPISEHNRLYWYRQTLGQGPEFLTYFQNEAQLEKSRLLSDRFSAERPKGSFSTLEIQRTEQGDSAMYLCASSSPGSSYNEQFFGPGTRLTVL.

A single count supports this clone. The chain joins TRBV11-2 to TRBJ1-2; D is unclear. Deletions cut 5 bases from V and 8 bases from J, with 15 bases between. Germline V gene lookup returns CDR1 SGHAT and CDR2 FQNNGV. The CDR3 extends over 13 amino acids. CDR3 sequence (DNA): TGTGCCAGCAGCCCCCTGAGGGATGGAGGCTACACCTTC. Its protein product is CASSPLRDGGYTF.

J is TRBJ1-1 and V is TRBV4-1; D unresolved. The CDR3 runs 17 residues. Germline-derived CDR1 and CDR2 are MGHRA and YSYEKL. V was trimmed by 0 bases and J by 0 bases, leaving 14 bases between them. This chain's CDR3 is CASSQDYSMFMNTEAFF. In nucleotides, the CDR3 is TGCGCCAGCAGCCAAGATTACTCGATGTTCATGAACACTGAAGCTTTCTTT.

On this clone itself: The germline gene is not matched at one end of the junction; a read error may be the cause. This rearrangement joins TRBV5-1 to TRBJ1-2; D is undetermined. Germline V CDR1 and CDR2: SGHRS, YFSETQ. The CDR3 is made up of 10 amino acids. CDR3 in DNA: TGCGCCAGCAGCTTGGTAGGCGGCCCCTTC. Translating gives CASSLVGGPF.

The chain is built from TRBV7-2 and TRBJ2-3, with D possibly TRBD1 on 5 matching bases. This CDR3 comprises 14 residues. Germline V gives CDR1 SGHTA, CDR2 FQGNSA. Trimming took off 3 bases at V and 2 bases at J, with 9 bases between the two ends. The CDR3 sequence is CASSFRQNTDTQYF. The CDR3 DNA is TGTGCCAGCAGCTTTAGACAGAACACAGATACGCAGTATTTT.

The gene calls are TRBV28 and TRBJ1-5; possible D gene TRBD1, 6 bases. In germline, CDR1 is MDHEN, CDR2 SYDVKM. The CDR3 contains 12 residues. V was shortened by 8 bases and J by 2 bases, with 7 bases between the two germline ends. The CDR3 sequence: CASRQGNQPQHF. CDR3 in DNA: TGTGCCAGCCGACAGGGCAATCAGCCCCAGCATTTT. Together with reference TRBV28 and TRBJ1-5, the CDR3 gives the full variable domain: DVKVTQSSRYLVKRTGEKVFLECVQDMDHENMFWYRQDPGLGLRLIYFSYDVKMKEKGDIPEGYSVSREKKERFSLILESASTNQTSMYLCASRQGNQPQHFGDGTRLSIL.

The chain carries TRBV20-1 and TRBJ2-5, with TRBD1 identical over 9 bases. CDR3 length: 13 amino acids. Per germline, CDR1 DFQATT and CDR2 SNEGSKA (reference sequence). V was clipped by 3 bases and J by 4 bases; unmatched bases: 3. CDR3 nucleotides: TGCAGTGCTAGTGACAGGGGGGTAGAGACCCAGTACTTC. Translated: CSASDRGVETQYF.

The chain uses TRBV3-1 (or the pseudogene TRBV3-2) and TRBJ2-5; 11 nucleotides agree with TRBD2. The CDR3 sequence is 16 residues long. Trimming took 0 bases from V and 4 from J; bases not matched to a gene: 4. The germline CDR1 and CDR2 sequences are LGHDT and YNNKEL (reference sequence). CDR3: CASSQDGGLAGETQYF. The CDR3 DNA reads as TGTGCCAGCAGCCAAGATGGAGGACTAGCGGGAGAGACCCAGTACTTC.

For the CDR3, the DNA is TGTGCCAGCAGTTACTACATCAGAAATCAGCCCCAGCATTTT. It codes for CASSYYIRNQPQHF. This chain connects TRBV6-2 or TRBV6-3 to TRBJ1-5; D gene uncertain. CDR3 size: 14 residues. CDR1 and CDR2 from the germline V gene are MNHEY and SVGEGT. V lost 1 base and J lost 4, with 8 bases in between.

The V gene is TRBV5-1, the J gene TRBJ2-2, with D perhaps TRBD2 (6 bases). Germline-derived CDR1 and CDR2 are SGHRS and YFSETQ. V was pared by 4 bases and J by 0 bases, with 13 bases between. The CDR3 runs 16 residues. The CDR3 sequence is CASSPGVAANTGELFF. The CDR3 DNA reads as TGCGCCAGCAGCCCTGGAGTAGCGGCGAACACCGGGGAGCTGTTTTTT.

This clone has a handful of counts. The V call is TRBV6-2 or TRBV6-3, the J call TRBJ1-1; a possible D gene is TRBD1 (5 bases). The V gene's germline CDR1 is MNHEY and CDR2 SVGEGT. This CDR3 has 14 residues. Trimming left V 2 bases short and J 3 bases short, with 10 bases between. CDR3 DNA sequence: TGTGCCAGCAGTTACCCCCAGGGCTACACTGAAGCTTTCTTT. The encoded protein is CASSYPQGYTEAFF.

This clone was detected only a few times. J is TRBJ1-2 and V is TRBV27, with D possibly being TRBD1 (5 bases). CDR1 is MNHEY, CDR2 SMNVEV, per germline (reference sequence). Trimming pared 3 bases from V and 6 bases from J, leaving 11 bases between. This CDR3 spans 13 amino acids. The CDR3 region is CASSFRGGDGYTF. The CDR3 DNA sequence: TGTGCCAGCAGTTTTCGGGGAGGGGATGGCTACACCTTC.